This T cell receptor (beta chain) was identified during a study of blood T cells in healthy people across ages. Study observations and caveats: Naive T cell percentage showed a strong correlation with the diversity of TCR beta. PBMCs left unsorted prevented a conclusive naive versus antigen-experienced comparison.

Trimming removed 8 bases from V and 5 bases from J, with 24 bases in between. The germline V gene encodes CDR1 SGHAT and CDR2 FQNNGV. CDR3 length equals 16 residues. This clonotype appeared once. Its specificity is unknown. A sample-barcoded 5' primer and a J-beta primer mix were used in a second PCR of roughly 6 to 11 cycles. TCRdb used MiXCR to reprocess the 5' RACE reads, holding one entry per CDR3 protein. The sample includes about 640,000 distinct CDR3 sequences, around 41% of them seen just once. The sequencing sample was made of blood. V is TRBV11-2 and J is TRBJ1-1, with D unclear. The clonotype originates from a man at least 80 years old in good health. CDR3 region: CASASPTGLPYTEAFF. CDR3 DNA sequence: TGTGCCAGCGCATCCCCGACCGGTCTCCCGTATACTGAAGCTTTCTTT.